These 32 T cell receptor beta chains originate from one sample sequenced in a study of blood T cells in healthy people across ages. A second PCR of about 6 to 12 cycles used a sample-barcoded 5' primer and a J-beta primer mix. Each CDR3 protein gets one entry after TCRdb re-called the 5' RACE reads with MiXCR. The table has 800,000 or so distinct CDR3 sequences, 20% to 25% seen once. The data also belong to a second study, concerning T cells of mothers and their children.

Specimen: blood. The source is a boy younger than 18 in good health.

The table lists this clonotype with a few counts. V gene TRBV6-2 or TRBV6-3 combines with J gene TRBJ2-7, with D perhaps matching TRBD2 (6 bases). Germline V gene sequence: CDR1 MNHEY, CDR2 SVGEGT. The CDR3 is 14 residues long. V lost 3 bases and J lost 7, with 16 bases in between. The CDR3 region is CASSYPGLGTEQYF. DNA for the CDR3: TGTGCCAGCAGTTATCCGGGATTGGGGACTGAGCAGTACTTC.

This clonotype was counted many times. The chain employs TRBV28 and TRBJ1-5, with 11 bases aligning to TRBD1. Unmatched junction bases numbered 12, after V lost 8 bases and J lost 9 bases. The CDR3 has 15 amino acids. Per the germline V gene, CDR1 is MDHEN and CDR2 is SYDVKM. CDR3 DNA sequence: TGTGCCAGCTCCCAAAGCGGGACAGGGGGTCGGCCCCAGCATTTT. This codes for CASSQSGTGGRPQHF.

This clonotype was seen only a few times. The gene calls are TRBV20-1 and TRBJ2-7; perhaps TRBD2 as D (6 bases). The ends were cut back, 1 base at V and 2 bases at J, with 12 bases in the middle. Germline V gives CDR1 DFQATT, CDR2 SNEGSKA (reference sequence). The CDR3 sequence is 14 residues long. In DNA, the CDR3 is TGCAGTGCTAGAGTAGCGGCAGCTACCTACGAGCAGTACTTC. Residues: CSARVAAATYEQYF.

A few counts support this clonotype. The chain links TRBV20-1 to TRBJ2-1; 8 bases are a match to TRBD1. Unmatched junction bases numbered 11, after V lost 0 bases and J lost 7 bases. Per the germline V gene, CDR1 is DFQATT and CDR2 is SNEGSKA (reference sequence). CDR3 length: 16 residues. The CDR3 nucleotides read TGCAGTGCTAGAGATCCTAGGACAGGGTCATTGAATGAGCAGTTCTTC. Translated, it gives CSARDPRTGSLNEQFF.

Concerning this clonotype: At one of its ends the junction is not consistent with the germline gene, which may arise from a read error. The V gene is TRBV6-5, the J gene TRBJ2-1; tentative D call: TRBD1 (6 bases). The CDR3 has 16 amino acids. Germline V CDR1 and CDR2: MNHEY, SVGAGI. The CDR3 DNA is TGTGCCAGTAGTTACGGGACACTTTCTGCCTACAATGAGCAGTTCTTC. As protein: CASSYGTLSAYNEQFF.

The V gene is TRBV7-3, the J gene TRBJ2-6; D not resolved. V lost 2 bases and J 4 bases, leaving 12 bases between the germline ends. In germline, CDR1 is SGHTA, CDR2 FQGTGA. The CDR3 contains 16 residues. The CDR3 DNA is TGTGCCAGCAGCTTATCATCGGGCGGCGGGGCCAACGTCCTGACTTTC. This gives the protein CASSLSSGGGANVLTF.

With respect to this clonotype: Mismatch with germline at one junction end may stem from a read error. The CDR3: CASSPDRVREIQYF. The CDR3 region has the DNA TGTGCCAGCAGTCCAGACAGGGTTCGAGAGATCCAGTACTTC. The chain joins TRBV12-3 or TRBV12-4 to TRBJ2-1; 7 bases agree with TRBD1. The DNA matches TRBJ2-5 better at its end, which makes the J call doubtful. The CDR3 has 14 amino acids.

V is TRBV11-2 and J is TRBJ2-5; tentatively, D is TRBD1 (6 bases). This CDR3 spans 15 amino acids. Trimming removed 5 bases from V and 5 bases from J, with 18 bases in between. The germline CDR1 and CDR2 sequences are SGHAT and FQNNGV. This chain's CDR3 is CASSTGSNYGETQYF. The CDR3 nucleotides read TGTGCCAGCAGCACAGGGTCCAATTATGGGGAGACCCAGTACTTC.

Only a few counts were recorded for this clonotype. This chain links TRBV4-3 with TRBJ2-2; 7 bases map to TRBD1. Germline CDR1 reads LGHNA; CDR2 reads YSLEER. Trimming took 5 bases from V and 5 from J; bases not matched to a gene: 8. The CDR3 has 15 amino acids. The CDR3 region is CASSFADRETGELFF. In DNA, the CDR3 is TGCGCCAGCAGCTTTGCTGACAGGGAAACCGGGGAGCTGTTTTTT.

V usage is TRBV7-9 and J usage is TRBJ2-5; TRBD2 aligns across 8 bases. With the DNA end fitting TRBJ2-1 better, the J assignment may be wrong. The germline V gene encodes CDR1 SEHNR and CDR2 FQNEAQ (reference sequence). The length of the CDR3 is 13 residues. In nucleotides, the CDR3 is TGTGCCAGCAGCTTACGGGGGGGCCCTGAGCAGTTCTTC. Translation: CASSLRGGPEQFF.

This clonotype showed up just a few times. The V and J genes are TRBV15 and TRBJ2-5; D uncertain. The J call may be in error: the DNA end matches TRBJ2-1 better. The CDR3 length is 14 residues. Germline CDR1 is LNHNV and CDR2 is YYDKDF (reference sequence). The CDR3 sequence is CATSRDRAYNEQFF. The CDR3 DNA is TGTGCCACCAGCAGAGACAGAGCCTACAATGAGCAGTTCTTC.

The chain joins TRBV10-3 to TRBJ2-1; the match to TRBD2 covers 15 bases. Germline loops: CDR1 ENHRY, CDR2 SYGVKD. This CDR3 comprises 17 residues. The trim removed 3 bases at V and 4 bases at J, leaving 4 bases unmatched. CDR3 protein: CAISDGLAGGQYNEQFF. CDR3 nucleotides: TGTGCCATCAGTGACGGACTAGCGGGGGGGCAGTACAATGAGCAGTTCTTC.

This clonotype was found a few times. The CDR3 spells CASSHVGDGYTF. CDR3 bases: TGCGCCAGCAGCCACGTAGGGGATGGCTACACCTTC. The chain carries TRBV5-1 and TRBJ1-2, with a possible D match to TRBD1 (5 bases). CDR3 size: 12 residues. The ends were cut back, 4 bases at V and 6 bases at J, with 10 bases in the middle. Looked up from germline, CDR1 is SGHRS and CDR2 is YFSETQ.

CDR3 DNA sequence: TGTGCCAGCAGCGTAGGGGGGGCCGATTCCTACGAGCAGTACTTC. Its protein product is CASSVGGADSYEQYF. This chain uses TRBV9 with TRBJ2-7; possibly TRBD1 or TRBD2 for D (6 bases each). Germline CDR1 SGDLS, CDR2 YYNGEE. V was pared by 0 bases and J by 1 base, with 11 bases between. The CDR3 spans 15 residues.

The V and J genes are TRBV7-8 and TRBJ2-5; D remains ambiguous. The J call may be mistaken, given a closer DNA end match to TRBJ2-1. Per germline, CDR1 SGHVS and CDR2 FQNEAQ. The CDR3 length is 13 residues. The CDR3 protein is CASSFRRSYEQFF. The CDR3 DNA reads TGTGCCAGCAGCTTTCGAAGGTCGTATGAGCAGTTCTTC.

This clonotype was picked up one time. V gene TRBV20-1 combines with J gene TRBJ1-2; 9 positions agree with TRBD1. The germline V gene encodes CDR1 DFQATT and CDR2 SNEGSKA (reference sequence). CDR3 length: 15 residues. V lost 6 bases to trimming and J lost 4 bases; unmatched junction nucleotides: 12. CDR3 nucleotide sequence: TGCAGTGCGAGTAATACGGGACAGGGACCCTATGGCTACACCTTC. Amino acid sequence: CSASNTGQGPYGYTF.

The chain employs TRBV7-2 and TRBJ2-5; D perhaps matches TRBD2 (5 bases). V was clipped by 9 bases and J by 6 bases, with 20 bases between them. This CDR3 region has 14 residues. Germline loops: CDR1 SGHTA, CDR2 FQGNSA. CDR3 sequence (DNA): TGTGCCAGGGAGGCAGGTTCGGCCACTCAGACCCAGTACTTC. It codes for CAREAGSATQTQYF.

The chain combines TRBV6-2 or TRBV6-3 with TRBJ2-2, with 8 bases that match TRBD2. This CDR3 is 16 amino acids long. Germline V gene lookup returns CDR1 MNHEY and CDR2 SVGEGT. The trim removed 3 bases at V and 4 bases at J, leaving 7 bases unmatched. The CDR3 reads CASSYRLASLTGELFF. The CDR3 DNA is TGTGCCAGCAGTTATCGACTAGCGAGCCTCACCGGGGAGCTGTTTTTT.

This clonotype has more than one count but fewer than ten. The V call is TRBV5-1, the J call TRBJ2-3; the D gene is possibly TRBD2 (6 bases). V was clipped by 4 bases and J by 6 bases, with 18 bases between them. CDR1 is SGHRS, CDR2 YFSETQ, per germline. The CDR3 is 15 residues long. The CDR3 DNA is TGCGCCAGCAGCGGAACTACTCTCCGGGGGGATACGCAGTATTTT. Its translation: CASSGTTLRGDTQYF.

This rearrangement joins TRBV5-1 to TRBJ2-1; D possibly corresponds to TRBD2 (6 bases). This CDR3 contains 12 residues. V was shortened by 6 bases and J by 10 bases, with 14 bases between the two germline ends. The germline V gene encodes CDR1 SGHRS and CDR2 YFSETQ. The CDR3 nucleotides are TGCGCCAGCACCAACCCTCGGGAGGAGCAGTTCTTC. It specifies CASTNPREEQFF. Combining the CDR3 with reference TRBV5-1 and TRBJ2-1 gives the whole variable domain KAGVTQTPRYLIKTRGQQVTLSCSPISGHRSVSWYQQTPGQGLQFLFEYFSETQRNKGNFPGRFSGRQFSNSRSEMNVSTLELGDSALYLCASTNPREEQFFGPGTRLTVL.

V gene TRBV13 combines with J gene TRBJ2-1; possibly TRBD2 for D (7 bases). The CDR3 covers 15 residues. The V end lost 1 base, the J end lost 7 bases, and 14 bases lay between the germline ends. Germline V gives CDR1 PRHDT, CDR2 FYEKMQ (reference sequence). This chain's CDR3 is CASSLEGGLWNEQFF. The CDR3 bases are TGTGCCAGCAGCTTAGAAGGGGGACTATGGAATGAGCAGTTCTTC.

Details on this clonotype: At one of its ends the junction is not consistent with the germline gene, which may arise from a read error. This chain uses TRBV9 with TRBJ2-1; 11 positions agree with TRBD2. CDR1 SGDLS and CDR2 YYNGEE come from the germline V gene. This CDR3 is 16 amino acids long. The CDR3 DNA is TGTGCCAGCAGCAGTACTAGCGGGGGAACCTACAATGAGCGGTTCTTC. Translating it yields CASSSTSGGTYNERFF.

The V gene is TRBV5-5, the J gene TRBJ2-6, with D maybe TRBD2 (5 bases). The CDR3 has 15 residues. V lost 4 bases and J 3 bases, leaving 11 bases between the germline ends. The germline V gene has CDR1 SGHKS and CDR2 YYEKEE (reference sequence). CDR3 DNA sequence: TGTGCCAGCAGCCGGGATATTGGTGGGGCCAACGTCCTGACTTTC. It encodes CASSRDIGGANVLTF.

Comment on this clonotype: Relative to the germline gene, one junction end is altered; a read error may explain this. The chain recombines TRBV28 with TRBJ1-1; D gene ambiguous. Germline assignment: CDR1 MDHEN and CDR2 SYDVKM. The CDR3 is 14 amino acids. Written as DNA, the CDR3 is TGTGCCAGCAGTTTGGCAGGAATGAACACTGAATCTTTCTTT. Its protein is CASSLAGMNTESFF.

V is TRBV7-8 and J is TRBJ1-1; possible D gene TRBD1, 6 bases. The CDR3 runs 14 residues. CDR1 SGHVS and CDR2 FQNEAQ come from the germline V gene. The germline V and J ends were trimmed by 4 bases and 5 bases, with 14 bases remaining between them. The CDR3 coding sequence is TGTGCCAGCAGCTCGATGGGGGCAGGGACTGAAGCTTTCTTT. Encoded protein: CASSSMGAGTEAFF.

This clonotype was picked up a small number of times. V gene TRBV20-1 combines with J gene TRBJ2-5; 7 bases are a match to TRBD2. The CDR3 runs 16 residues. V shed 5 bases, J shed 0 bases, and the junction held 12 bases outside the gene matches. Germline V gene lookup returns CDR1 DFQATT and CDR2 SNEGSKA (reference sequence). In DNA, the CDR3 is TGCAGTGCTCCCCCGGCTAGCGGATTGTACCAAGAGACCCAGTACTTC. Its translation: CSAPPASGLYQETQYF.

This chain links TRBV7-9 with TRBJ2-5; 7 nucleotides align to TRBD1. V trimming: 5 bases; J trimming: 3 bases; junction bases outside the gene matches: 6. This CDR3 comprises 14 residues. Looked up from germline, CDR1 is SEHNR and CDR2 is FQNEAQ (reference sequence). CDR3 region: CASSIRTGEETQYF. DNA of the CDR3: TGTGCCAGCAGCATACGGACAGGAGAAGAGACCCAGTACTTC. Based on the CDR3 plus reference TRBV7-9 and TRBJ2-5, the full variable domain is DTGVSQNPRHKITKRGQNVTFRCDPISEHNRLYWYRQTLGQGPEFLTYFQNEAQLEKSRLLSDRFSAERPKGSFSTLEIQRTEQGDSAMYLCASSIRTGEETQYFGPGTRLLVL.

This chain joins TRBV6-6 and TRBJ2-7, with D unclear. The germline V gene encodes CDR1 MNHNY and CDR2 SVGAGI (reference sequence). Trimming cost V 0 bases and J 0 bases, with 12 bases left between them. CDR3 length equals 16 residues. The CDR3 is CASSYSEAESSYEQYF. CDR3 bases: TGTGCCAGCAGTTACTCAGAGGCTGAATCCTCCTACGAGCAGTACTTC.

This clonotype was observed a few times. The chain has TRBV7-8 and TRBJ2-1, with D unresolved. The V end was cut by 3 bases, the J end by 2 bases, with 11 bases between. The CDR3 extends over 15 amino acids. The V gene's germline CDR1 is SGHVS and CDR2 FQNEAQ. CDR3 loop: CASSFSWSPYNEQFF. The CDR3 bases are TGTGCCAGCAGCTTTTCTTGGAGCCCCTACAATGAGCAGTTCTTC.

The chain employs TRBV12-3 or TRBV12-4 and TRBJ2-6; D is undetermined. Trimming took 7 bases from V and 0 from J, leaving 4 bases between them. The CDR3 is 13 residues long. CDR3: CASTTSGANVLTF. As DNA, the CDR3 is TGTGCCAGCACCACCTCTGGGGCCAACGTCCTGACTTTC.

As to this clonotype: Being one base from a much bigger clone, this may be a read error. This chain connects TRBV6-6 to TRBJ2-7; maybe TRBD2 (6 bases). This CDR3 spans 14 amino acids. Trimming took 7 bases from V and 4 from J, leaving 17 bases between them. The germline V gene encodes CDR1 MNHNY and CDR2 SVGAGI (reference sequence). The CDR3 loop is CASIAEGAPYEQYF. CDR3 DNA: TGTGCCAGCATCGCGGAGGGCGCGCCGTACGAGCAGTACTTC.

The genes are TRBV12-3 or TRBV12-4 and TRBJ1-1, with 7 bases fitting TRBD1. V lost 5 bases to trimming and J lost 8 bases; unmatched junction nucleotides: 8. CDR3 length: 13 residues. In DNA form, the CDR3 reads TGTGCCAGCAGTATTGACAGGGTGTCCGAAGCTTTCTTT. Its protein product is CASSIDRVSEAFF.